A selection of T cell receptor beta chains follows, all from one sample in a study of T-cell reconstitution after alpha-beta-depleted transplantation in children. A single record per CDR3 protein comes from TCRdb applying MiXCR to the PCR reads. The sample consists of a few hundred thousand distinct CDR3 sequences, approximately 20% of them appearing once. The sequences come from PBMCs from the stem cell graft donor, collected from the stem cell graft. The receptor source for this set is a human donor who donated a stem cell graft to a child with acute lymphoblastic leukemia. Each CDR3 is given without its conserved first and last residue. A row's size may be missing; if present it is once, few, many or a size class.

v_call	j_call	clone_size	cdr3_aa
TRBV29-1	TRBJ1-2	few	SIGTPIGYT
TRBV14	TRBJ2-3	NA	ASSPQGWYTDTQY
TRBV20-1	TRBJ2-1	NA	SAHPDKPASSYNEQF
TRBV27	TRBJ1-5	NA	ASSLTVSEPQH
TRBV27	TRBJ2-5	NA	ASSSSRLQETQY
TRBV7-2	TRBJ2-1	few	ASQEYGAQF
TRBV4-1	TRBJ1-4	NA	ASRQGAQNEKLF
TRBV4-1	TRBJ2-2	NA	ASSPQGTSGSAAGELF
TRBV5-1	TRBJ2-7	many	ASSLVGQGYEQY
TRBV19	TRBJ2-2	once	ASLWGLTGELF
TRBV27	TRBJ2-7	NA	ASYPGDAPAYEQY
TRBV7-9	TRBJ1-4	NA	ASSSGAGSEKLF
TRBV12-3/TRBV12-4	TRBJ2-3	NA	ASTYRGEQY
TRBV6-6	TRBJ1-1	NA	ASSYIETTEAF
TRBV3-1	TRBJ2-1	NA	ASSQRWGDNEQF
TRBV4-1	TRBJ1-5	few	ASSQGWPGSNQPQH
TRBV7-9	TRBJ2-7	few	ASSQSTAEQY
TRBV12-3/TRBV12-4	TRBJ2-3	few	ASRFLGSTDTQY
TRBV15	TRBJ1-4	NA	ATSRGDTLKLF
TRBV5-1	TRBJ1-2	few	ASSSLWGDYGYT
TRBV11-2	TRBJ2-5	few	ATLAGDRETQY
TRBV20-1	TRBJ1-5	NA	SARAGPSNQPQH
TRBV21-1	TRBJ2-6	NA	ASSKVGSGANVLT
TRBV7-8	TRBJ2-3	few	ASSLGVAGVADTQY
TRBV29-1	TRBJ2-3	few	SVVLVHGTDTQY
TRBV9	TRBJ2-1	few	ASSPLAGGPNEEQF
TRBV27	TRBJ2-1	few	ASGGWAGESSYNEQF
TRBV12-3/TRBV12-4	TRBJ1-5	NA	ASSLGLGQVNQPQH
TRBV25-1	TRBJ2-7	few	ASSEYIRGFVGAAYEQY
TRBV14	TRBJ2-3	NA	ASSRWEDADTQY
TRBV3-1	TRBJ2-1	NA	ASSQEGTGNNEQF
TRBV5-1	TRBJ2-5	many	ASSLGSETQY
TRBV12-3/TRBV12-4	TRBJ2-2	few	ASSSPLQGRITGELF
TRBV6-1	TRBJ2-7	few	ASEGGYTYEQY
TRBV20-1	TRBJ1-2	few	SAVTPYGYT
TRBV29-1	TRBJ2-1	few	SVEKRRVPSYNEQF
TRBV6-5	TRBJ1-2	NA	ASSYSFGGSYGYT
TRBV19	TRBJ2-1	few	ASSILVFGLAGGNEQF
TRBV7-3	TRBJ2-3	once	AGSLLGRGTPHTQY
TRBV10-3	TRBJ2-1	NA	AISEATYLSSYNEQF